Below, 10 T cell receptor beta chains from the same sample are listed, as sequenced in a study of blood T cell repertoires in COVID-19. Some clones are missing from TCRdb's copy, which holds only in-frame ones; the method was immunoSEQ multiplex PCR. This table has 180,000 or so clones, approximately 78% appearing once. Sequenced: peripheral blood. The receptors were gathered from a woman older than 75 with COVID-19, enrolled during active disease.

The CDR3 here is CASSLAAGGGYEQYF. CDR3 nucleotide sequence: TGCGCCAGCAGCTTGGCCGCAGGGGGTGGGTACGAGCAGTACTTC. This chain joins TRBV5-1 and TRBJ2-7; 7 nucleotides line up with TRBD1. In germline, CDR1 is SGHRS, CDR2 YFSETQ. The CDR3 sequence is 15 residues long. J gave up 4 bases and V 0 bases, and 7 bases lay outside the gene matches.

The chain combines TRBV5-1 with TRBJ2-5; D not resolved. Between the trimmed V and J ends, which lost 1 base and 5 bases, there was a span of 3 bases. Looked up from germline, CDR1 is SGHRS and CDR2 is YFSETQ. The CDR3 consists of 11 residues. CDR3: CASSLRETQYF. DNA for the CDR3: TGCGCCAGCAGCTTGCGGGAGACCCAGTACTTC.

The CDR3 sequence: CASSPPRSSGRADTQYF. CDR3 coding DNA: TGTGCCAGCAGCCCCCCCCGGTCTAGCGGGAGAGCGGATACGCAGTATTTT. The J gene is TRBJ2-3, the V gene TRBV9; 10 positions agree with TRBD2. Per germline, CDR1 SGDLS and CDR2 YYNGEE. V lost 4 bases to trimming and J lost 6 bases; unmatched junction nucleotides: 14. The CDR3 sequence is 17 residues long.

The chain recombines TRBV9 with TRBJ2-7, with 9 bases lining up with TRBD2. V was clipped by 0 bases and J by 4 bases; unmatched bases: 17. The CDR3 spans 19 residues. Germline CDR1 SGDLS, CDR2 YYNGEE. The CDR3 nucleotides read TGTGCCAGCAGCGTAGCACCCGACTTGCGCGGGAGGGATAAGTACGAGCAGTACTTC. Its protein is CASSVAPDLRGRDKYEQYF.

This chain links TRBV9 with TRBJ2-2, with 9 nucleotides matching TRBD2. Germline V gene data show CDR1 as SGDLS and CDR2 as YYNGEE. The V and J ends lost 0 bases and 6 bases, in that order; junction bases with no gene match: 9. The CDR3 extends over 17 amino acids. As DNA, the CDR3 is TGTGCCAGCAGCGTAGCGGGACTAGCTAGTCTTGCCGGGGAGCTGTTTTTT. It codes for CASSVAGLASLAGELFF. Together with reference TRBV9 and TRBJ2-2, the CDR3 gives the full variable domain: DSGVTQTPKHLITATGQRVTLRCSPRSGDLSVYWYQQSLDQGLQFLIQYYNGEERAKGNILERFSAQQFPDLHSELNLSSLELGDSALYFCASSVAGLASLAGELFFGEGSRLTVL.

The CDR3 DNA reads as TGTGCCAGCAGCCGCGGGGGGGGGCACTTGTCATACGAGCAGTACTTC. This translates into CASSRGGGHLSYEQYF. This chain joins TRBV14 and TRBJ2-7, with 9 bases aligning to TRBD2. After removal of 4 bases from V and 4 bases from J, the junction contained 11 bases not matched to a gene. CDR3 length: 16 residues. Per germline, CDR1 SGHDN and CDR2 FVKESK.

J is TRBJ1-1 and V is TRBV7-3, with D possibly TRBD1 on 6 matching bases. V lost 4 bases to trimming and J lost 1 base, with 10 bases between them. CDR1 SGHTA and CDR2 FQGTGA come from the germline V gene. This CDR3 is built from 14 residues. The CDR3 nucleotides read TGTGCCAGCAGCTCACAGGGCGGGAACACTGAAGCTTTCTTT. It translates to CASSSQGGNTEAFF.

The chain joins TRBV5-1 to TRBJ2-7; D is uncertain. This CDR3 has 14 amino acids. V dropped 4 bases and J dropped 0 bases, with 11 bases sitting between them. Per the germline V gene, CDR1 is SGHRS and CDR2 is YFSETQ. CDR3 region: CASSPGFSSYEQYF. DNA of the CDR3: TGCGCCAGCAGCCCCGGGTTTAGCTCCTACGAGCAGTACTTC.

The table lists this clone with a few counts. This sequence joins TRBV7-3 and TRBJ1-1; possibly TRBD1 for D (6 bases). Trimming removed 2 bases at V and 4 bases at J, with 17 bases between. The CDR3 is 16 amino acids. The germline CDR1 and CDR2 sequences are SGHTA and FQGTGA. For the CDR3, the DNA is TGTGCCAGCAGCTTATATGGACAGTCGGCTAGCACTGAAGCTTTCTTT. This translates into CASSLYGQSASTEAFF.

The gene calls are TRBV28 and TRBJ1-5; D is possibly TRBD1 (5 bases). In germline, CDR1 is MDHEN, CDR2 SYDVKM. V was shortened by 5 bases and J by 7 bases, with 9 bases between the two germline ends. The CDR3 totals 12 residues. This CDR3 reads CASSPGGQPQHF. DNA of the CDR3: TGTGCCAGCAGTCCTGGGGGGCAGCCCCAGCATTTT.